The TCR beta chain described here comes from a study of T cells in Graves' hyperthyroidism and ophthalmopathy. Regarding the study as a whole: Ophthalmopathy got predicted by the model a median roughly six months before its onset. Also found in blood were most expanded thyroid clonotypes above 0.001.

Uncontrolled infection, other autoimmune disease, pregnancy and lactation each barred patients from inclusion. The CDR3 regions of TCR beta were amplified from RNA transcripts. The primer set for the first-round RT-PCR of the TCR CDR3 was HTBI. One entry per CDR3 protein, called by TCRdb with MiXCR from the multiplex PCR reads. The repertoire has about 640,000 distinct CDR3 sequences, about 45% of them found once; the top ten carry about 7.2%. About this clonotype: Its matching antigen is unknown.

The clonotype was recovered from an adult man with Graves' disease, either hyperthyroidism or ophthalmopathy (not recorded which). Sequences were obtained from peripheral blood or thyroid tissue (not recorded which).

Here the CDR3 DNA reads TGTGCCAGCAGTCCCGGGACAGGGGGATTAGGCACTGAAGCTTTCTTT. Residues: CASSPGTGGLGTEAFF. This rearrangement joins TRBV2 to TRBJ1-1, with 11 nucleotides matching TRBD1. CDR3 length equals 16 residues. Germline loops: CDR1 SNHLY, CDR2 FYNNEI. Trimming at V came to 5 bases and at J to 4 bases, leaving 9 bases not matched to a gene.